Listed here is a single TCR beta chain. Its recognized antigen is unknown. No quality values exist for individual bases; no much larger clone is one base distant. These data belong to a study of early T cells in non-severe SARS-CoV-2 infection (TCRdb year 2021). Looking at the study overall: Because TCR sequencing relied on bulk RNA taken from unsorted whole blood, pairing of alpha and beta chains was not possible.

This was a case-control study nested in a cohort of healthcare workers in London, UK, who had nasopharyngeal swab PCR tests and blood samples taken every week. Healthcare workers were enrolled in the week of the UK lockdown, from 23 to 31 March 2020, and were followed every week for up to roughly 15 weeks. Study-wide findings and limitations: VDJdb matching was skewed toward anti-spike CD8 responses and likely underestimated virus-specific expansions, missing private and CD4 specificities.

Library prep was done by 5' RACE. Instrument used: NextSeq 500. In the TCR library protocol, unique molecular identifiers were attached to individual cDNA molecules to correct for PCR bias and sequencing error. Both TCR alpha and beta chains were sequenced, and tight co-correlation was observed between alpha and beta sequence abundances in each sample. The authors processed their data as follows. Decombinator V4 was used to annotate TCR sequences for V gene, J gene and CDR3. TCRs were defined as expanded if a significant change between any two time points was detected under a Poisson model with p below 0.0001. Abundances of TCRs were expressed as counts per million after normalisation to the total number of TCRs sequenced in each sample. TRAV1-2 paired with TRAJ12, TRAJ20 or TRAJ33 defined MAIT TCRs, while TRAV10 paired with TRAJ18 defined iNKT TCRs. A search of VDJdb, accessed on 1 November 2021, was run for TCRs annotated to CMV, EBV and SARS-CoV-2, with TCRs annotated for multiple antigens excluded. TCRdb itself trimmed the public reads at Q25 with fastp, ran MiXCR and retained productive beta chains. Rows are unified per CDR3 protein, each entry keeping the most common DNA and genes. The V and J calls here are based on TCRdb, not the publication. In all, the sample holds about 110,000 distinct CDR3 sequences, and roughly 12% of those were seen once. Jointly, the top ten make up roughly 2.9% of the sample.

Including cysteine and phenylalanine, the CDR3 has 15 amino acids. The read is trimmed to its CDR3 DNA, 45 bases read in frame from base 1. The junction shows trimming of 2 bases on V and 0 bases on J, and the gene matches do not reach 4 bases of it. CDR1 GTSNPN and CDR2 SVGIG were looked up in the germline V gene (reference sequence). The sequence was obtained from an adult who was a healthcare worker with PCR-confirmed SARS-CoV-2 infection or an uninfected control (not recorded which). Sequencing was performed on whole blood. This sequence uses TRBV30 and TRBJ1-5; 7 of the junction bases match TRBD1. The CDR3 is CAWSSGGISNQPQHF. The DNA reads TGTGCCTGGAGTTCAGGGGGTATTAGCAATCAGCCCCAGCATTTT.